In this sample, the clone carrying this T cell receptor (beta chain) turned up many times. The data belong to a study of T cells in Graves' hyperthyroidism and ophthalmopathy. TCR beta CDR3 regions were amplified from RNA transcripts. The TCR CDR3 first-round RT-PCR relied on the HTBI primer set. In TCRdb, the multiplex PCR reads were re-called with MiXCR into one record per CDR3 protein. The sample lists some 760,000 distinct CDR3 sequences, around 13% seen once, with 10% to 13% in the top ten. Sequencing was carried out using blood. The clonotype comes from a woman aged 18-29 years with Graves' hyperthyroidism.

The CDR3 sequence is CASSHRQDFEISNQPQHF. The DNA for the CDR3 is TGTGCCAGCAGCCATAGACAGGACTTCGAGATTAGCAATCAGCCCCAGCATTTT. The V and J genes are TRBV12-3 or TRBV12-4 and TRBJ1-5, with D perhaps matching TRBD1 (6 bases). This CDR3 is built from 18 residues. Trimming cost V 6 bases and J 0 bases, with 21 bases left between them.